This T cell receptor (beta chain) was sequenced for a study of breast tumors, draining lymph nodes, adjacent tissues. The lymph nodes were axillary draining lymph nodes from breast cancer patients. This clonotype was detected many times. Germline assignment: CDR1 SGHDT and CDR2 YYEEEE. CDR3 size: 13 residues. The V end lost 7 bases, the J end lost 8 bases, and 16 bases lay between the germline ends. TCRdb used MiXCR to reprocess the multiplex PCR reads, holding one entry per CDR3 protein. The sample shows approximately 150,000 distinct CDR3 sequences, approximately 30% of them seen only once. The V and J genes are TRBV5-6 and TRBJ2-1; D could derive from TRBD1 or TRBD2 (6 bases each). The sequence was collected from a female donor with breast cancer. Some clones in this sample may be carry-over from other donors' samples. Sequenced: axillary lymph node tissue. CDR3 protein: CASPKGGIDEQFF. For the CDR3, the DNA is TGTGCCAGCCCAAAGGGGGGTATCGATGAGCAGTTCTTC. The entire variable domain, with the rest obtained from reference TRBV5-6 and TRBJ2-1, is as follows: DAGVTQSPTHLIKTRGQQVTLRCSPKSGHDTVSWYQQALGQGPQFIFQYYEEEERQRGNFPDRFSGHQFPNYSSELNVNALLLGDSALYLCASPKGGIDEQFFGPGTRLTVL.